Detailed here is one T cell receptor beta chain. The antigen remains undetermined. This specimen belongs to a study of OX40 agonist ivuxolimab in advanced cancers. As for the study in general: A partial response was reached by three patients: one with hepatocellular carcinoma and two with cutaneous melanoma. General study points: Partial responders at 0.1-3.0 mg/kg had among the lowest clonal expansion.

Germline V CDR1 and CDR2: SGHNT, YYREEE (reference sequence). This CDR3 comprises 12 residues. The V gene lost 3 bases and the J gene lost 6 bases, with 7 bases spanning the gap. Peripheral blood came from all dose cohorts at three timepoints. TCRdb keeps only in-frame clones here, not all; method: immunoSEQ multiplex PCR. Among 75,000 to 90,000 clones listed, roughly nine tenths were seen once. The chain is built from TRBV5-4 and TRBJ2-1, with unresolved D. The sequence derives from an adult with an advanced solid tumor such as melanoma, head and neck, liver or kidney cancer. Sequenced here: CD4+ or CD8+ T cells sorted from blood, sampled in a trial of the OX40 agonist ivuxolimab. DNA for the CDR3: TGTGCCAGCAGCTGGACGAGCAATGAGCAGTTCTTC. It codes for CASSWTSNEQFF.